A selection of T cell receptor beta chains follows, all from one sample in a study of control samples from healthy donors and cancer patients. Libraries were prepared by immunoSEQ multiplex PCR; TCRdb keeps only in-frame clonotypes and omits some of them. There are some 130,000 clones in the sample; 89% occur only once, and approximately 8% lies in the top ten. The sequenced material came from PBMCs. These receptors all come from a man in his forties or fifties with head and neck cancer. The CDR3 runs from the conserved cysteine through the conserved F or W. Fields, in order: D gene, clone size, V gene, J gene, CDR3 DNA, CDR3 protein. A D gene is named only where the DNA matches it firmly. The size entry is marked missing in some rows and otherwise reads once, few, many or a size class.

>TRBD2|NA|TRBV3-1/TRBV3-2|TRBJ2-3
TGTGCCAGCAGCCCTCTGGGGGGGTGGGCTAGGGATACGCAGTATTTT
CASSPLGGWARDTQYF
>NA|NA|TRBV7-9|TRBJ2-7
TGTGCCAGCAGCTTAGGGACCGGCGAGCAGTACTTC
CASSLGTGEQYF
>TRBD1|NA|TRBV7-9|TRBJ2-1
TGTGCCAGCAGCTTATTCACAGGGGGGTCCTACAATGAGCAGTTCTTC
CASSLFTGGSYNEQFF
>TRBD1|NA|TRBV3-1/TRBV3-2|TRBJ2-5
TGTGCCAGCAGCCTAGGGACAGTCCAAGAGACCCAGTACTTC
CASSLGTVQETQYF
>NA|NA|TRBV2|TRBJ1-6
TGTGCCAGCAACAGGGACGCAGATTCACCCCTCCACTTT
CASNRDADSPLHF
>NA|few|TRBV5-6|TRBJ2-2
TGTGCCAGCAGCTTCCGGGGGCCGAACACCGGGGAGCTGTTTTTT
CASSFRGPNTGELFF
>TRBD1|NA|TRBV7-7|TRBJ2-1
TGTGCTAGCAGCTTAGGACAGGGCCCCTACAATGAGCAGTTCTTC
CASSLGQGPYNEQFF
>TRBD2|NA|TRBV6-5|TRBJ2-2
TGTGCCAGCAGTTTGACTAGCGGGGCGAACACCGGGGAGCTGTTTTTT
CASSLTSGANTGELFF
>TRBD1|NA|TRBV7-9|TRBJ2-7
TGTGCCAGCAGCTTTGCCCAGACAGGGAGCTACGAGCAGTACTTC
CASSFAQTGSYEQYF
>TRBD1|NA|TRBV14|TRBJ2-5
TGTGCCAGCAGTTCCGGGACAGGGTGGGAGACCCAGTACTTC
CASSSGTGWETQYF
>TRBD1|NA|TRBV19|TRBJ1-4
TGTGCCAGTTCGGGACAGGGGGCGTTAAGAGAAGAAAAAAAACTGTTTTTT
CASSGQGALREEKKLFF
>NA|NA|TRBV2|TRBJ1-5
TGTGCCAGCAGCAAAGAGGGCCAGCCCCAGCATTTT
CASSKEGQPQHF
>NA|few|TRBV11-2|TRBJ1-1
TGTGCCAGCAGCTCCGCAGGTGAGGCTAGCACTGAAGCTTTCTTT
CASSSAGEASTEAFF
>TRBD1|NA|TRBV24-1|TRBJ2-1
TGTGCCACCAGTAATATCGAAGGGACAGAAATCTATGAGCAGTTCTTC
CATSNIEGTEIYEQFF
>TRBD1|NA|TRBV3-1/TRBV3-2|TRBJ1-2
TGTGCCAGCAGCCTCGGACAGGGAGGTGGCTACACCTTC
CASSLGQGGGYTF
>TRBD1|NA|TRBV11-3|TRBJ2-2
TGTGCCAGCAGCTTTAGAGGGACAGGGAACACCGGGGAGCTGTTTTTT
CASSFRGTGNTGELFF
>NA|NA|TRBV5-5|TRBJ1-5
TGTGCCAGCAGCTCCAGGCCATTGGGGATCAATCAGCCCCAGCATTTT
CASSSRPLGINQPQHF
>TRBD1|NA|TRBV5-1|TRBJ1-2
TGCGCCAGCAGCCTCGACAGGGCCATGGGGTATGGCTACACCTTC
CASSLDRAMGYGYTF
>TRBD1|few|TRBV9|TRBJ2-2
TGTGCCAGCAGCGTAGGGGCAAAACGGGACAGGGGATCCACCGGGGAGCTGTTTTTT
CASSVGAKRDRGSTGELFF
>NA|NA|TRBV13|TRBJ2-7
TGTGCCAGCAGCTTGCAGGGTAATTATGGAGCCTACGAGCAGTACTTC
CASSLQGNYGAYEQYF
>TRBD2|NA|TRBV7-2|TRBJ2-7
TGTGCCACCAGGACTAGCGGGAGCTACGAGCAGTACTTC
CATRTSGSYEQYF
>NA|NA|TRBV5-1|TRBJ2-5
TGCGCCAGCAGCTCCTATAAGGGAGCAGGGGAGACCCAGTACTTC
CASSSYKGAGETQYF
>NA|NA|TRBV7-9|TRBJ2-1
TGTGCCAGCAGCAAGAGTCTGGCGGGGAGGAACAATGAGCAGTTCTTC
CASSKSLAGRNNEQFF
>NA|NA|TRBV18|TRBJ1-4
TGTGCCAGCTCACCTGGGGGCAGAGAAAATGAAAAACTGTTTTTT
CASSPGGRENEKLFF